These 28 T cell receptor beta chains came from one sample sequenced in a study of blood T cell repertoires in COVID-19. Libraries were prepared by immunoSEQ multiplex PCR; TCRdb keeps only in-frame clonotypes and omits some of them. The data hold 200,000 to 250,000 clones, with around 84% observed a single time. The sequencing input was peripheral blood. These receptors were obtained from a man between 50 and 59 years old who had recovered from COVID-19.

A word on this clone: The sample contains more than one DNA sequence encoding this CDR3. The chain joins TRBV5-5 to TRBJ2-3, with D unclear. The CDR3 length is 13 residues. Germline CDR1 SGHKS, CDR2 YYEKEE (reference sequence). Trimming pared 0 bases from V and 0 bases from J, leaving 2 bases between. In DNA form, the CDR3 reads TGTGCCAGCAGCTTGGCTAGCACAGATACGCAGTATTTT. Translating gives CASSLASTDTQYF.

V usage is TRBV24-1 and J usage is TRBJ2-3, with 7 bases identical to TRBD2. Germline loops: CDR1 KGHDR, CDR2 SFDVKD. The CDR3 runs 15 residues. Trimming removed 6 bases from V and 0 bases from J; junction bases left unmatched: 5. The CDR3 DNA is TGTGCCACCAGTAGGTGGGAGGGTAGCACAGATACGCAGTATTTT. This encodes CATSRWEGSTDTQYF.

The chain has TRBV5-1 and TRBJ2-5; 10 bases align to TRBD2. The V gene end was trimmed by 2 bases and the J gene end by 5 bases; junction bases not matched to a gene: 3. This CDR3 contains 14 residues. Germline V gene sequence: CDR1 SGHRS, CDR2 YFSETQ. The CDR3, as DNA: TGCGCCAGCAGCTTAGCGGGAGGGCGGGAGACCCAGTACTTC. It is translated as CASSLAGGRETQYF.

The chain employs TRBV10-3 and TRBJ1-3; no firm D call. CDR3 length: 14 residues. CDR1 is ENHRY and CDR2 is SYGVKD in the germline V gene. The germline V and J ends were trimmed by 2 bases and 3 bases, with 8 bases remaining between them. The CDR3 region is CAISETGFGNTIYF. The DNA of the CDR3 is TGTGCCATCAGTGAGACGGGATTTGGAAACACCATATATTTT.

The chain combines TRBV5-1 with TRBJ2-7; 9 positions match TRBD1. Germline values: CDR1 SGHRS, CDR2 YFSETQ. V lost 3 bases and J lost 5; bases outside the gene matches: 6. The length of the CDR3 is 14 residues. Here the CDR3 DNA reads TGCGCCAGCAGCTCCGGGACAGGGAGACACGAGCAGTACTTC. Translating it yields CASSSGTGRHEQYF. The full variable domain, rest sourced from reference TRBV5-1 and TRBJ2-7, is KAGVTQTPRYLIKTRGQQVTLSCSPISGHRSVSWYQQTPGQGLQFLFEYFSETQRNKGNFPGRFSGRQFSNSRSEMNVSTLELGDSALYLCASSSGTGRHEQYFGPGTRLTVT.

The rearrangement uses TRBV12-3 or TRBV12-4 and TRBJ2-5; 7 bases map to TRBD1. Unmatched junction bases numbered 5, after V lost 7 bases and J lost 3 bases. The CDR3 extends over 13 amino acids. CDR3 bases: TGTGCCAGCACCCCGGACAGGAAAGAGACCCAGTACTTC. Protein product: CASTPDRKETQYF.

This rearrangement joins TRBV19 to TRBJ2-2; TRBD1 agrees at 7 bases. This CDR3 has 15 amino acids. Germline CDR1 reads LNHDA; CDR2 reads SQIVND (reference sequence). The V gene end was trimmed by 10 bases and the J gene end by 2 bases; junction bases not matched to a gene: 10. The CDR3 nucleotides are TGTGCCACCCCAAAAGGGGACAGAAACACCGGGGAGCTGTTTTTT. This gives the protein CATPKGDRNTGELFF.

The gene calls are TRBV23-1 and TRBJ2-2; TRBD1 matches 7 bases. TRBV23-1 is marked as an open reading frame, function uncertain. The CDR3 extends over 13 amino acids. Here the CDR3 DNA reads TGCGCGGAGAGAGGGGGCGAGGTCGGGGAGCTGTTTTTT. This sequence encodes CAERGGEVGELFF.

The chain is built from TRBV4-2 and TRBJ2-1; no clear D gene. This CDR3 has 16 amino acids. V was trimmed by 4 bases and J by 4 bases, leaving 17 bases between them. From germline, CDR1 is LGHNA and CDR2 YNFKEQ. The CDR3 protein is CASSRDAANGYNEQFF. DNA for the CDR3: TGTGCCAGCAGCCGAGATGCGGCTAACGGATACAATGAGCAGTTCTTC.

The CDR3 loop reads CASSSRQGAGLDQYF. DNA for the CDR3: TGTGCCAGCAGTTCAAGACAGGGGGCAGGACTAGACCAGTACTTC. This rearrangement joins TRBV6-5 to TRBJ2-7; 10 positions agree with TRBD1. The CDR3 totals 15 residues. Germline-derived CDR1 and CDR2 are MNHEY and SVGAGI. V shed 4 bases, J shed 10 bases, and the junction held 13 bases outside the gene matches.

V gene TRBV28 combines with J gene TRBJ1-6, with D hard to call. CDR3 length equals 12 residues. Trimming removed 2 bases from V and 9 bases from J, with 5 bases in between. CDR1 and CDR2 from the germline V gene are MDHEN and SYDVKM. This chain's CDR3 is CASSLRSSPLHF. For the CDR3, the DNA is TGTGCCAGCAGTTTAAGGAGTTCACCCCTCCACTTT. Drawing the rest from reference TRBV28 and TRBJ1-6, the complete variable domain is DVKVTQSSRYLVKRTGEKVFLECVQDMDHENMFWYRQDPGLGLRLIYFSYDVKMKEKGDIPEGYSVSREKKERFSLILESASTNQTSMYLCASSLRSSPLHFGNGTRLTVT.

This clone turned up a few times. V and J are TRBV11-2 and TRBJ1-1, with D tentatively TRBD1 (6 bases). This CDR3 is 15 amino acids long. V was shortened by 1 base and J by 2 bases, with 11 bases between the two germline ends. CDR1 and CDR2 (germline): SGHAT, FQNNGV. For the CDR3, the DNA is TGTGCCAGCAGCTTAGGGGGGCGGACCAACACTGAAGCTTTCTTT. It translates to CASSLGGRTNTEAFF.

The rearrangement links TRBV5-1 to TRBJ1-5; possibly TRBD1 for D (5 bases). V was shortened by 0 bases and J by 4 bases, with 8 bases between the two germline ends. The length of the CDR3 is 14 residues. The germline CDR1 and CDR2 sequences are SGHRS and YFSETQ. DNA of the CDR3: TGCGCCAGCAGCTTGGGGACACTGAATCAGCCCCAGCATTTT. Its protein product is CASSLGTLNQPQHF.

The chain links TRBV19 to TRBJ2-7; D remains unclear. The CDR3 sequence is 13 residues long. Germline V CDR1 and CDR2: LNHDA, SQIVND (reference sequence). Trimming took 6 bases from V and 2 from J, leaving 11 bases between them. The CDR3 DNA follows: TGTGCCAGTAGCGACATCCCCACCTACGAGCAGTACTTC. It is translated as CASSDIPTYEQYF.

The V gene is TRBV6-2 or TRBV6-3, the J gene TRBJ2-7, with 9 bases fitting TRBD1. Germline CDR1 MNHEY, CDR2 SVGEGT. The V gene end was trimmed by 0 bases and the J gene end by 1 base; junction bases not matched to a gene: 4. The CDR3 contains 16 residues. CDR3 nucleotide sequence: TGTGCCAGCAGTTACTCCCGGGACAGGGCGTCCTACGAGCAGTACTTC. This gives the protein CASSYSRDRASYEQYF.

The chain couples TRBV28 to TRBJ1-3, with 9 bases fitting TRBD1. The CDR3 contains 15 residues. V trimming: 6 bases; J trimming: 4 bases; junction bases outside the gene matches: 7. Germline CDR1 reads MDHEN; CDR2 reads SYDVKM. DNA of the CDR3: TGTGCCAGCAGCCAAAACAGGGGGCAGGGAAACACCATATATTTT. The encoded protein is CASSQNRGQGNTIYF.

V and J are TRBV19 and TRBJ2-1, with 8 bases fitting TRBD1. The CDR3 has 15 amino acids. CDR1 is LNHDA, CDR2 SQIVND, per germline (reference sequence). Germline trimming cut 3 bases from V and 10 bases from J; bases unmatched to any gene: 11. CDR3 sequence reads: CASSMVGQGSWEQFF. CDR3 coding DNA: TGTGCCAGTAGTATGGTCGGACAGGGTTCGTGGGAGCAGTTCTTC.

V gene TRBV9 combines with J gene TRBJ2-1; 7 bases match TRBD1. There are 15 residues in the CDR3. CDR1 is SGDLS and CDR2 is YYNGEE in the germline V gene. V gave up 7 bases and J gave up 0 bases; unmatched junction bases: 7. The CDR3 DNA follows: TGTGCCAGCGGACCGACAGGGAGCTCCTACAATGAGCAGTTCTTC. Its translation: CASGPTGSSYNEQFF.

This clone was seen just once. This CDR3 reads CATSLSDTQYF. The DNA for the CDR3 is TGTGCCACCAGTCTCTCAGATACGCAGTATTTT. This sequence joins TRBV24-1 and TRBJ2-3; D remains ambiguous. This CDR3 has 11 residues. Trimming shortened V by 6 bases and J by 4 bases, and 4 bases separated the two germline ends. In germline, CDR1 is KGHDR, CDR2 SFDVKD.

DNA of the CDR3: TGTGCCAGCAGCCCCCGGACAGGGGGCAACGAGCAGTACTTC. As protein: CASSPRTGGNEQYF. J is TRBJ2-7 and V is TRBV5-5, with 11 bases identical to TRBD1. The CDR3 is 14 residues long. In germline, CDR1 is SGHKS, CDR2 YYEKEE (reference sequence). Trimming at V came to 4 bases and at J to 5 bases, leaving 5 bases not matched to a gene.

The chain links TRBV29-1 to TRBJ2-1; 8 bases are shared with TRBD1. V was clipped by 5 bases and J by 2 bases; unmatched bases: 5. Germline V lookup: CDR1 SQVTM, CDR2 ANQGSEA. The CDR3 totals 14 residues. The CDR3 bases are TGCAGCGTTTCGGGACAGGAAACCTACAATGAGCAGTTCTTC. Its protein is CSVSGQETYNEQFF.

This clone was picked up a small number of times. The chain joins TRBV19 to TRBJ1-2, with TRBD1 matching 9 bases. The V segment lost 4 bases and the J segment 3 bases; nucleotides outside the gene matches: 12. Germline CDR1 reads LNHDA; CDR2 reads SQIVND (reference sequence). This CDR3 is 17 amino acids long. In DNA, the CDR3 is TGTGCCAGTAGTAGCCAAACCCGGGACAGGGCCCACTATGGCTACACCTTC. Translated: CASSSQTRDRAHYGYTF.

The chain has TRBV18 and TRBJ1-6, with 8 bases that match TRBD1. The ends lost 2 bases at V and 7 bases at J; junction bases unmatched: 13. This CDR3 comprises 18 residues. Germline CDR1 and CDR2: KGHSH and LQKENI. The CDR3 DNA sequence: TGTGCCAGCTCACCAGTACTTCGCAGGGGGCTCGAGAATTCACCCCTCCACTTT. Protein sequence: CASSPVLRRGLENSPLHF.

The chain carries TRBV27 and TRBJ2-4, with 8 bases fitting TRBD2. J was trimmed by 1 base and V by 1 base; bases with no gene match: 9. CDR3 length: 18 amino acids. The V gene's germline CDR1 is MNHEY and CDR2 SMNVEV (reference sequence). For the CDR3, the DNA is TGTGCCAGCAGTTTATTTGGGGGGCGGGGGGAGGCCAAAAACATTCAGTACTTC. Its translation is CASSLFGGRGEAKNIQYF.

The genes are TRBV5-6 and TRBJ2-6, with D perhaps matching TRBD1 (6 bases). The CDR3 covers 16 residues. Trimming took 4 bases from V and 4 from J, leaving 15 bases between them. CDR1 is SGHDT, CDR2 YYEEEE, per germline. The CDR3 region is CASSLDSTWGANVLTF. As DNA, the CDR3 is TGTGCCAGCAGCCTGGACAGTACCTGGGGGGCCAACGTCCTGACTTTC.

The chain is built from TRBV4-2 and TRBJ2-7, with D possibly being TRBD1 (6 bases). Germline V gene lookup returns CDR1 LGHNA and CDR2 YNFKEQ. The germline V and J ends were trimmed by 2 bases and 6 bases, with 11 bases remaining between them. The CDR3 is made up of 13 amino acids. The CDR3 DNA sequence: TGTGCCAGCAGCCAACCAGGGGATTCCGAGCAGTACTTC. Translating it yields CASSQPGDSEQYF.

Of note for this clone: The identical CDR3 is also encoded by other nucleotide sequences in the sample. The V call is TRBV5-1, the J call TRBJ2-7; D not certain. This CDR3 is 14 amino acids long. The V gene's germline CDR1 is SGHRS and CDR2 YFSETQ. The V end lost 0 bases, the J end lost 1 base, and 8 bases lay between the germline ends. DNA for the CDR3: TGCGCCAGCAGCTTGGTTTCTAGATCCTACGAGCAGTACTTC. It translates to CASSLVSRSYEQYF.

This chain links TRBV2 with TRBJ1-6; D may be TRBD1 (5 bases). CDR3 length: 18 residues. V lost 2 bases and J lost 9, with 23 bases in between. The germline CDR1 and CDR2 sequences are SNHLY and FYNNEI. The CDR3 DNA is TGTGCCAGCAGTGAACTATCCGGAGTTCGGCAGGGAGGTTCACCCCTCCACTTT. Amino acids: CASSELSGVRQGGSPLHF.